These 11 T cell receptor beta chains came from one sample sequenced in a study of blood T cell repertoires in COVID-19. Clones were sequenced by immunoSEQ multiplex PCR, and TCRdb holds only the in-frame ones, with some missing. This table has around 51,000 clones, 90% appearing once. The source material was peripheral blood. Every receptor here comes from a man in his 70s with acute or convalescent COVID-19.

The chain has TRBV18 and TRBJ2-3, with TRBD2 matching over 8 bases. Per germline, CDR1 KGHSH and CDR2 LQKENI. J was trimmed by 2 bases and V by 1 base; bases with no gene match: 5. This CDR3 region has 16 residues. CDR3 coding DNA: TGTGCCAGCTCACCACAGGCGGGGGGCCTCACAGATACGCAGTATTTT. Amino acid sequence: CASSPQAGGLTDTQYF.

CDR3 sequence: CASSLRDSSYEQYF. CDR3 DNA sequence: TGCGCCAGCTCCCTAAGGGACTCCTCCTACGAGCAGTACTTC. This chain joins TRBV5-1 and TRBJ2-7; D might be TRBD2 (6 bases). CDR1 is SGHRS and CDR2 is YFSETQ in the germline V gene. The CDR3 has 14 residues. V was shortened by 7 bases and J by 0 bases, with 14 bases between the two germline ends.

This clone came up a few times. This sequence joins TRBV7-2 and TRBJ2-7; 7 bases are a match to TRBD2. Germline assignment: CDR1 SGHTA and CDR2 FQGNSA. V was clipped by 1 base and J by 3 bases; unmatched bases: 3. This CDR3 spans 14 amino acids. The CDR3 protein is CASSLGGGFYEQYF. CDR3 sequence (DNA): TGTGCCAGCAGCTTAGGGGGGGGTTTCTACGAGCAGTACTTC.

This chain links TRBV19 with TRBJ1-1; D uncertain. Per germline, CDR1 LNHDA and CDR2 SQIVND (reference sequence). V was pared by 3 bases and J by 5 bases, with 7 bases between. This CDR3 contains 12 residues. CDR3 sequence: CASSIGSTEAFF. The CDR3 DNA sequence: TGTGCCAGTAGTATCGGGAGTACTGAAGCTTTCTTT.

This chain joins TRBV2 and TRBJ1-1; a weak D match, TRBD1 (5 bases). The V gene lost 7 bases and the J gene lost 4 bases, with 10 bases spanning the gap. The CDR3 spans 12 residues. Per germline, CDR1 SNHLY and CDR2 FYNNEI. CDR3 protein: CASTGGPTEAFF. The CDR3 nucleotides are TGTGCCAGCACCGGGGGACCCACTGAAGCTTTCTTT.

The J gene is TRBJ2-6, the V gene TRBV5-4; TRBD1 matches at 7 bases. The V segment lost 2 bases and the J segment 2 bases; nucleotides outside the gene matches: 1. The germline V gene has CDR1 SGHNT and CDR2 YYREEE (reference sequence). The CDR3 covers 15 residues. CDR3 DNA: TGTGCCAGCAGCTTAACAGGGGCTGGGGCCAACGTCCTGACTTTC. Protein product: CASSLTGAGANVLTF.

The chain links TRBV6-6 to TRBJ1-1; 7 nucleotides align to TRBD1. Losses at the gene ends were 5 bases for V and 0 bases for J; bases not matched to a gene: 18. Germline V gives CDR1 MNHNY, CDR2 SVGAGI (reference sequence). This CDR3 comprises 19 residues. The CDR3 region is CASSPKGVGGGLMNTEAFF. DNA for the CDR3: TGTGCCAGCAGTCCTAAGGGAGTAGGAGGGGGCCTCATGAACACTGAAGCTTTCTTT.

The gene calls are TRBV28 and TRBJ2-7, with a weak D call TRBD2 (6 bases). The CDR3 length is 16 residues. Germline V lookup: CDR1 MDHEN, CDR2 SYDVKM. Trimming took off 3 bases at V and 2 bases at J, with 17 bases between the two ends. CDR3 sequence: CASSFPLGRGPYEQYF. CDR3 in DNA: TGTGCCAGCAGTTTCCCCCTGGGGCGGGGACCCTACGAGCAGTACTTC. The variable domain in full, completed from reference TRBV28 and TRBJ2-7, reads DVKVTQSSRYLVKRTGEKVFLECVQDMDHENMFWYRQDPGLGLRLIYFSYDVKMKEKGDIPEGYSVSREKKERFSLILESASTNQTSMYLCASSFPLGRGPYEQYFGPGTRLTVT.

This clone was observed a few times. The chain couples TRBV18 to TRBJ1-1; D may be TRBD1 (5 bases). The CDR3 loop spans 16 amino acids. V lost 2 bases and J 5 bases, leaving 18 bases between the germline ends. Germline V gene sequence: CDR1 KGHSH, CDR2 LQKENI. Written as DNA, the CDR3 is TGTGCCAGCTCACCATTGGGCAGTTCGGGGGTTACTGAAGCTTTCTTT. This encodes CASSPLGSSGVTEAFF.

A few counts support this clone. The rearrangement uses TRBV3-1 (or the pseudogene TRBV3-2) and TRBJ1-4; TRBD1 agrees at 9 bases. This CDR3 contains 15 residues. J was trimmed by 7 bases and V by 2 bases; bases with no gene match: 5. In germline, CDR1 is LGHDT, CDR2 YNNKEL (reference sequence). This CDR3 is CASSQTGTGSEKLFF. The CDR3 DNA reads TGTGCCAGCAGCCAAACCGGGACAGGGAGTGAAAAACTGTTTTTT.

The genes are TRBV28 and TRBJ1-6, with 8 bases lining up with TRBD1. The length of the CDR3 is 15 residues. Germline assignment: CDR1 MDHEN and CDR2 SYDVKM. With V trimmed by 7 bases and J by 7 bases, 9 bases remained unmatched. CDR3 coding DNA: TGTGCCAGCACCCCTAGGGACAGGAGGAATTCACCCCTCCACTTT. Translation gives CASTPRDRRNSPLHF.